What follows is one T cell receptor beta chain and its context. Additional DNA sequences in this sample encode the identical CDR3. Naive CD45RA+ and memory CD45RA-negative subsets were split from CD4+ cells. These data belong to a study of shared clonotypes between healthy human individuals. Germline V gene sequence: CDR1 MNHNY, CDR2 SVGAGI (reference sequence). The length of the CDR3 is 12 residues. V was cut by 0 bases and J by 2 bases, with 1 base left in between. TCRdb keeps only in-frame clones here, not all; method: immunoSEQ multiplex PCR. There are 2.3 million or so clones in the sample; 85% to 95% occur only once, and roughly 0.36% lies in the top ten.

The specimen was naive CD4+ T cells from PBMCs. This sample's subset: CD45RA+ positively selected. The chain couples TRBV6-6 to TRBJ2-5; no clear D. The sequence was obtained from a man between 18 and 29 years old in good health. Some clones in this sample may be carry-over from other donors' samples. CDR3 region: CASSYSQETQYF. The CDR3 DNA reads as TGTGCCAGCAGTTACTCTCAAGAGACCCAGTACTTC.